Presented here are 26 T cell receptor beta chains from one specimen sequenced in a study of T-cell reconstitution after alpha-beta-depleted transplantation in children. The TCRbeta library was prepared with unique molecular identifiers. TCRdb re-called the PCR reads through MiXCR, storing one row per CDR3 protein. The profile shows 700,000 or so distinct CDR3 sequences, about 12% of them singletons. The sequencing used PBMCs, collected before TCRalphabeta/CD19-depleted stem cell transplant. These receptors originate from a girl aged 2 to 9 with congenital amegakaryocytic thrombocytopenia, due to receive a stem cell transplant.

This clonotype came up a few times. V and J are TRBV5-1 and TRBJ1-4, with a weak D call TRBD1 (6 bases). Per germline, CDR1 SGHRS and CDR2 YFSETQ. Trimming took 0 bases from V and 8 from J, leaving 17 bases between them. This CDR3 has 16 residues. CDR3 coding DNA: TGCGCCAGCAGCTTGGCGGGGGGCCATACCGCGGAAAAACTGTTTTTT. It specifies CASSLAGGHTAEKLFF.

The chain links TRBV5-1 to TRBJ2-7; weak D call: TRBD1 (6 bases). V was trimmed by 4 bases and J by 4 bases, leaving 15 bases between them. CDR3 length: 14 residues. The germline gives CDR1 SGHRS, CDR2 YFSETQ. DNA for the CDR3: TGCGCCAGCAGCCCCTCCGGGACAACATACGAGCAGTACTTC. Protein product: CASSPSGTTYEQYF. The full variable domain, with the rest looked up from reference TRBV5-1 and TRBJ2-7, is KAGVTQTPRYLIKTRGQQVTLSCSPISGHRSVSWYQQTPGQGLQFLFEYFSETQRNKGNFPGRFSGRQFSNSRSEMNVSTLELGDSALYLCASSPSGTTYEQYFGPGTRLTVT.

This clonotype was observed many times. V gene TRBV29-1 combines with J gene TRBJ2-1, with D hard to call. Germline CDR1 and CDR2: SQVTM and ANQGSEA. V gave up 4 bases and J gave up 7 bases, with 17 bases separating them. The CDR3 runs to 14 residues. The CDR3 DNA reads TGCAGCGTTGTGTTGTTAGTACGTATGAATGAGCAGTTCTTC. Residues: CSVVLLVRMNEQFF.

A remark on this clonotype: A much larger clone lies a single base off, so this may be a read error. The CDR3 here is CASSLDGGLADNQETQYF. DNA of the CDR3: TGCGCCAGCAGCTTGGACGGCGGACTAGCGGACAACCAAGAGACCCAGTACTTC. The V gene is TRBV5-1, the J gene TRBJ2-5, with 10 bases identical to TRBD2. The junction had 8 bases not matched to a gene; V was cut back by 0 bases and J by 0 bases. Looked up from germline, CDR1 is SGHRS and CDR2 is YFSETQ. CDR3 length: 18 residues. Drawing the rest from reference TRBV5-1 and TRBJ2-5, the complete variable domain is KAGVTQTPRYLIKTRGQQVTLSCSPISGHRSVSWYQQTPGQGLQFLFEYFSETQRNKGNFPGRFSGRQFSNSRSEMNVSTLELGDSALYLCASSLDGGLADNQETQYFGPGTRLLVL.

This clonotype showed up many times. The CDR3: CSARDGTHPRYNEQFF. Written as DNA, the CDR3 is TGCAGTGCTAGAGATGGGACGCATCCGAGGTACAATGAGCAGTTCTTC. V usage is TRBV20-1 and J usage is TRBJ2-1; D assignment may be TRBD1 or TRBD2 (5 bases each). V was shortened by 0 bases and J by 4 bases, with 16 bases between the two germline ends. This CDR3 has 16 residues. Per the germline V gene, CDR1 is DFQATT and CDR2 is SNEGSKA (reference sequence).

The chain carries TRBV11-1 and TRBJ2-3, with TRBD2 matching over 10 bases. CDR3 length: 19 amino acids. The V gene end was trimmed by 5 bases and the J gene end by 4 bases; junction bases not matched to a gene: 18. Germline V gene data show CDR1 as SGHAT and CDR2 as FQDESV (reference sequence). For the CDR3, the DNA is TGTGCCAGCAGCCACGTGGTGGGGAGCGGGAGGGTATCAGCAGATACGCAGTATTTT. Its protein is CASSHVVGSGRVSADTQYF.

The V gene is TRBV5-1, the J gene TRBJ2-7; D might be TRBD2 (7 bases). Between the trimmed V and J ends, which lost 2 bases and 3 bases, there was a span of 18 bases. CDR3 length: 16 amino acids. In germline, CDR1 is SGHRS, CDR2 YFSETQ. The CDR3 nucleotides read TGCGCCAGCAGCTTCCCCGAGGGGGAGGGGTTCTACGAGCAGTACTTC. Amino acids: CASSFPEGEGFYEQYF.

The chain links TRBV28 to TRBJ2-7; D could derive from TRBD1 or TRBD2 (5 bases each). Germline V gene sequence: CDR1 MDHEN, CDR2 SYDVKM. V was trimmed by 7 bases and J by 3 bases, leaving 13 bases between them. The CDR3 spans 13 residues. In DNA form, the CDR3 reads TGTGCCAGCAATTATGGGGCGGGCTACGAGCAGTACTTC. Translated, it gives CASNYGAGYEQYF.

The rearrangement uses TRBV12-3 or TRBV12-4 and TRBJ2-2; D perhaps matches TRBD2 (6 bases). The length of the CDR3 is 15 residues. Trimming shortened V by 1 base and J by 4 bases, and 10 bases separated the two germline ends. The CDR3 is CASSLEAGLTGELFF. CDR3 nucleotide sequence: TGTGCCAGCAGTTTAGAGGCGGGACTCACCGGGGAGCTGTTTTTT.

This clonotype was observed many times. This chain uses TRBV29-1 with TRBJ1-3; 7 bases agree with TRBD1. CDR1 is SQVTM, CDR2 ANQGSEA, per germline. The CDR3 runs 16 residues. V lost 7 bases and J lost 0; bases outside the gene matches: 12. The CDR3 nucleotides read TGCAGCGCCACCCACTACAGGGGTCCCTCTGGAAACACCATATATTTT. Residues: CSATHYRGPSGNTIYF. Supplemented by reference TRBV29-1 and TRBJ1-3, the full variable domain reads SAVISQKPSRDICQRGTSLTIQCQVDSQVTMMFWYRQQPGQSLTLIATANQGSEATYESGFVIDKFPISRPNLTFSTLTVSNMSPEDSSIYLCSATHYRGPSGNTIYFGEGSWLTVV.

This clonotype was detected only a few times. V usage is TRBV7-8 and J usage is TRBJ2-5; D is uncertain. The CDR3 runs to 12 residues. Germline V gene lookup returns CDR1 SGHVS and CDR2 FQNEAQ. V lost 5 bases and J 4 bases, leaving 8 bases between the germline ends. This CDR3 reads CASSRRRETQYF. In DNA form, the CDR3 reads TGTGCCAGCAGCCGCCGTCGAGAGACCCAGTACTTC.

There are many counts of this clonotype. The rearrangement joins TRBV11-2 to TRBJ2-5; unclear D gene. Germline V gene lookup returns CDR1 SGHAT and CDR2 FQNNGV. V gave up 7 bases and J gave up 7 bases, with 13 bases separating them. This CDR3 is built from 12 residues. CDR3 coding DNA: TGTGCCAGCAAACTAATCAGAGGGACCCAGTACTTC. It codes for CASKLIRGTQYF. The full variable domain, in which reference TRBV11-2 and TRBJ2-5 provide the parts outside the CDR3, is EAGVAQSPRYKIIEKRQSVAFWCNPISGHATLYWYQQILGQGPKLLIQFQNNGVVDDSQLPKDRFSAERLKGVDSTLKIQPAKLEDSAVYLCASKLIRGTQYFGPGTRLLVL.

This clonotype has at least ten counts. V is TRBV7-9 and J is TRBJ2-2; D perhaps matches TRBD2 (5 bases). The germline gives CDR1 SEHNR, CDR2 FQNEAQ (reference sequence). With 2 bases removed from V and 6 bases from J, the gap between germline ends came to 7 bases. There are 13 residues in the CDR3. CDR3 in amino acids: CASSLSSAGELFF. Here the CDR3 DNA reads TGTGCCAGCAGCTTAAGTAGCGCCGGGGAGCTGTTTTTT.

Remarks on this clonotype: Just one base apart from a much larger clone, this may be a read error. This likely comes from a read error, as the CDR3 has no conserved phenylalanine or tryptophan at its end. The V call is TRBV20-1, the J call TRBJ2-3, with D hard to call. CDR3 length: 17 amino acids. V lost 1 base, J lost 2 bases, and 19 bases lay in between. Germline assignment: CDR1 DFQATT and CDR2 SNEGSKA (reference sequence). CDR3 sequence (DNA): TGCAGTGCTAGAGGAGGTCCTTGGGTCCACCTCACAGATACGCAGTATCTT. The encoded protein is CSARGGPWVHLTDTQYL.

This clonotype was seen only a few times. The chain carries TRBV20-1 and TRBJ2-1, with 10 bases aligning to TRBD1. Per the germline V gene, CDR1 is DFQATT and CDR2 is SNEGSKA (reference sequence). This CDR3 has 14 residues. The trim removed 8 bases at V and 4 bases at J, leaving 8 bases unmatched. The CDR3 DNA is TGCAGTCCTATCCCGGGACAGGGGTACAATGAGCAGTTCTTC. Translation gives CSPIPGQGYNEQFF.

At least ten counts were recorded for this clonotype. J is TRBJ2-2 and V is TRBV5-1; maybe TRBD2 (6 bases). The CDR3 contains 16 residues. Germline CDR1 SGHRS, CDR2 YFSETQ. V lost 3 bases to trimming and J lost 5 bases, with 17 bases between them. The CDR3 region is CASSSEGIRVTGELFF. CDR3 bases: TGCGCCAGCAGCTCGGAGGGGATCCGGGTGACCGGGGAGCTGTTTTTT.

The rearrangement uses TRBV5-1 and TRBJ2-7; D is perhaps TRBD1 (6 bases). The CDR3 runs to 16 residues. The germline V gene encodes CDR1 SGHRS and CDR2 YFSETQ. V lost 0 bases to trimming and J lost 2 bases, with 15 bases between them. CDR3 residues: CASSLGTVSPTYEQYF. The CDR3 DNA reads as TGCGCCAGCAGCTTGGGGACAGTTTCTCCTACCTACGAGCAGTACTTC.

The V gene is TRBV24-1, the J gene TRBJ2-5, with D possibly matching TRBD2 (7 bases). CDR1 and CDR2 (germline): KGHDR, SFDVKD. CDR3 size: 14 residues. Trimming stripped 6 bases from V and 3 bases from J, with 13 bases between. CDR3 sequence reads: CATSPGGAEETQYF. Here the CDR3 DNA reads TGTGCCACCAGTCCTGGGGGGGCAGAAGAGACCCAGTACTTC.

This clonotype was seen only once. This rearrangement joins TRBV10-3 to TRBJ1-1; D is possibly TRBD1 (6 bases). Germline CDR1 ENHRY, CDR2 SYGVKD. The CDR3 runs 15 residues. V lost 0 bases to trimming and J lost 8 bases, with 16 bases between them. The CDR3 spells CAISESGGSSEEAFF. CDR3 nucleotide sequence: TGTGCCATCAGTGAGTCAGGGGGTTCGTCAGAAGAAGCTTTCTTT.

The chain couples TRBV3-1 to TRBJ2-2; TRBD2 agrees at 13 bases. Trimming cost V 8 bases and J 2 bases; bases outside gene matches: 14. The germline V gene has CDR1 LGHDT and CDR2 YNNKEL (reference sequence). This CDR3 comprises 19 residues. CDR3 nucleotides: TGTGCCAGCTGCCTGCCTGAACTAGCGGGAGGGCCTAACACCGGGGAGCTGTTTTTT. Its translation: CASCLPELAGGPNTGELFF.

This clonotype has more than one count but fewer than ten. The chain joins TRBV27 to TRBJ2-1; TRBD1 matches 10 bases. Germline CDR1 is MNHEY and CDR2 is SMNVEV (reference sequence). The CDR3 runs 16 residues. The V and J ends lost 6 bases and 4 bases, in that order; junction bases with no gene match: 9. CDR3 sequence (DNA): TGTGCCAGCAGCAATTTCCGGGACAGGGGTTACAATGAGCAGTTCTTC. It codes for CASSNFRDRGYNEQFF.

The table lists this clonotype with many counts. The rearrangement uses TRBV3-1 and TRBJ1-1, with D perhaps matching TRBD1 (6 bases). The CDR3 sequence is 13 residues long. Between the trimmed V and J ends, which lost 10 bases and 4 bases, there was a span of 16 bases. CDR1 and CDR2 from the germline V gene are LGHDT and YNNKEL (reference sequence). Here the CDR3 DNA reads TGTGCCACTTCAGAGAGGGGGAGCACTGAAGCTTTCTTT. Translated, it gives CATSERGSTEAFF.

This clonotype occurred many times. The chain recombines TRBV7-9 with TRBJ1-5; the D is unclear. The germline V gene encodes CDR1 SEHNR and CDR2 FQNEAQ (reference sequence). Deletions cut 1 base from V and 6 bases from J, with 4 bases between. The CDR3 has 12 residues. The CDR3 sequence is CASSLDRQPQHF. Written as DNA, the CDR3 is TGTGCCAGCAGCTTAGATCGTCAGCCCCAGCATTTT.

The chain carries TRBV7-8 and TRBJ2-7; D not certain. The germline CDR1 and CDR2 sequences are SGHVS and FQNEAQ. This CDR3 has 14 amino acids. V lost 2 bases and J 0 bases, leaving 8 bases between the germline ends. Here the CDR3 reads CASSLFEASYEQYF. The CDR3 DNA follows: TGTGCCAGCAGCTTATTTGAGGCCTCCTACGAGCAGTACTTC.

This clonotype has a handful of counts. The chain joins TRBV12-3 or TRBV12-4 to TRBJ1-2; weak D call: TRBD1 (5 bases). Trimming pared 6 bases from V and 7 bases from J, leaving 9 bases between. This CDR3 comprises 11 residues. CDR3 residues: CASSQRGGYTF. CDR3 nucleotide sequence: TGTGCCAGCAGCCAAAGGGGTGGCTACACCTTC.

The gene calls are TRBV6-5 and TRBJ2-1, with 8 nucleotides matching TRBD2. The CDR3 sequence is 17 residues long. CDR1 is MNHEY, CDR2 SVGAGI, per germline. J gave up 7 bases and V 4 bases, and 15 bases lay outside the gene matches. CDR3 amino acids: CASSSLVVAGKGNEQFF. The DNA for the CDR3 is TGTGCCAGCAGTTCGCTTGTTGTAGCGGGAAAGGGTAATGAGCAGTTCTTC.